This TCR beta chain derives from a study of CD8 T cells in Susac syndrome. Random hexamers primed reverse transcription of 0.5 to 1 ug RNA. Multiplex PCR with immunoSEQ amplified the TCR beta CDR3 across 54 Vbeta and 13 Jbeta. TCRdb ran MiXCR on the immunoSEQ multiplex PCR reads and lists one entry per CDR3 protein. Of a few hundred thousand distinct CDR3 sequences in the sample, about 92% were seen once. Sequencing of TCR beta drew on CD8+ and CD4+ T cells from blood. The multiple sclerosis controls were treatment-naive patients, and their relapsing-remitting disease was stable or active. The clonotype was recovered from a human donor with multiple sclerosis. The sample consisted of CD4+ T cells from PBMCs.

The CDR3 DNA reads as TGTGCCAGCAGCCTAGAGGGGTCGGGGACTAGCGCCTACAATGAGCAGTTCTTC. Translation gives CASSLEGSGTSAYNEQFF. The chain is built from TRBV27 and TRBJ2-1; 10 bases match TRBD2. This CDR3 comprises 18 residues. In germline, CDR1 is MNHEY, CDR2 SMNVEV (reference sequence). The junction had 13 bases not matched to a gene; V was cut back by 6 bases and J by 2 bases.